This TCR beta chain is drawn from a study of blood T cells in healthy people across ages. On this clonotype itself: Its antigen remains unknown.

Per germline, CDR1 MNHEY and CDR2 SVGAGI. Trimming cost V 6 bases and J 8 bases; bases outside gene matches: 15. The CDR3 runs 16 residues. No fewer than 6.5 million PBMCs went into each sample. Study-wide points: PBMCs went unsorted, and a conclusive naive versus antigen-experienced comparison was therefore prevented.

Alongside a J-beta primer mix, a sample-barcoded 5' primer served in a second PCR lasting roughly 6 to 11 cycles. TCRdb redid the calling of the 5' RACE reads with MiXCR, one entry per CDR3 protein. The sample has 650,000 to 800,000 distinct CDR3 sequences, approximately 52% seen once; the top ten hold about 14%. The chain combines TRBV6-5 with TRBJ1-2; 10 bases are a match to TRBD1. The TCR sequence derives from a woman of 80 years or more in good health. The material sequenced was blood. CDR3 nucleotides: TGTGCCAGCAGCCCCACCCCGGGACAGGGGATGGAGGGCTACACCTTC. It specifies CASSPTPGQGMEGYTF.